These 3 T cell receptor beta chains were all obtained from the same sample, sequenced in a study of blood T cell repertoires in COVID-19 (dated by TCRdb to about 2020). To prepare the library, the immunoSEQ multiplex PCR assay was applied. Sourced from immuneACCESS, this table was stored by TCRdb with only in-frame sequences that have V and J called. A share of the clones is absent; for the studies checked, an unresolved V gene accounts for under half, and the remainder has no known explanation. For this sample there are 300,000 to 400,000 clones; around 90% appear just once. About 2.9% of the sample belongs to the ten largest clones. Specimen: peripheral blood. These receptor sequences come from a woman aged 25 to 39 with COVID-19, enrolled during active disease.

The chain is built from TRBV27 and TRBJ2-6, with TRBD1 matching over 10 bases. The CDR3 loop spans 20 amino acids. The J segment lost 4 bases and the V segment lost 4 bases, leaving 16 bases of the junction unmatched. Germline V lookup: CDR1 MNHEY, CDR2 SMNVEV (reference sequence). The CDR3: CASSSHPTGGGSSGANVLTF. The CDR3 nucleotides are TGTGCCAGCAGTTCCCACCCGACAGGGGGCGGGTCTTCAGGGGCCAACGTCCTGACTTTC.

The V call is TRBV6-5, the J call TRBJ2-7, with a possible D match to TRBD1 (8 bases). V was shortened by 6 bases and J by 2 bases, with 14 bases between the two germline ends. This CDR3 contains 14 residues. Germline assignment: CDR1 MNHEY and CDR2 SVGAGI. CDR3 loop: CASSWTGRAYEQYF. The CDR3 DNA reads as TGTGCCAGCAGCTGGACAGGGAGGGCCTACGAGCAGTACTTC.

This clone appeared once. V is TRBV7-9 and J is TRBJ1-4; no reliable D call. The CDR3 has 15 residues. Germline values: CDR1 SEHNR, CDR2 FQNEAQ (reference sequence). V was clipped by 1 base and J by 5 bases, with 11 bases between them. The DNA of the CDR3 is TGTGCCAGCAGCTTAGGACAAACCGACAATGAAAAACTGTTTTTT. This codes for CASSLGQTDNEKLFF.